Reported below is one T cell receptor beta chain. The antigen remains undetermined. This sample was taken from a study of T cell responses to AZD1222 COVID-19 vaccine. Sequencing was performed with immunoSEQ multiplex PCR; in TCRdb, only in-frame clones are kept and a portion is missing. The sample includes 250,000 to 300,000 clones, around 92% of them seen just once. Timing groups of about 4 and about 12 weeks for second doses were pooled. Whole-study results and caveats: The breadth and depth of Spike-specific TCRs increased once two AZD1222 doses had been given.

This CDR3 comprises 14 residues. V lost 6 bases to trimming and J lost 3 bases; unmatched junction nucleotides: 5. The germline CDR1 and CDR2 sequences are MDHEN and SYDVKM. The TCR sequence derives from an adult who received the AZD1222 COVID-19 vaccine. The sequencing used peripheral blood, collected 28 days after the second AZD1222 dose. The gene calls are TRBV28 and TRBJ1-1; 9 nucleotides agree with TRBD1. The CDR3 DNA is TGTGCCAGCAGCCCGGGACAGGGAGACACTGAAGCTTTCTTT. This encodes CASSPGQGDTEAFF. The entire variable domain, with the rest obtained from reference TRBV28 and TRBJ1-1, is as follows: DVKVTQSSRYLVKRTGEKVFLECVQDMDHENMFWYRQDPGLGLRLIYFSYDVKMKEKGDIPEGYSVSREKKERFSLILESASTNQTSMYLCASSPGQGDTEAFFGQGTRLTVV.